The rows below give T cell receptor beta chains drawn from one sample of a study of shared clonotypes between healthy human individuals. Assay used: immunoSEQ multiplex PCR; TCRdb lists only in-frame clones, some missing. The sample has roughly 700,000 clones, around two thirds seen once; the top ten hold approximately 1.8%. The sample taken for sequencing was memory CD4+ T cells sorted from blood. The origin of the receptors is a woman aged 30 to 39 in good health. The CDR3 runs from the conserved cysteine through the conserved F or W.

>TRBV2|15|TRBJ1-5
CASKSEGSSNQPQHF
>TRBV6-4|13|TRBJ2-5
CASSGGRGETQYF
>TRBV19|15|TRBJ2-1
CASKPGAGAYNEQFF
>TRBV7-9|13|TRBJ2-7
CASSFKDRYEQYF
>TRBV13|16|TRBJ2-2
CASSPRDSLNTGELFF
>TRBV19|13|TRBJ2-7
CASSGSFSYEQYF
>TRBV28|15|TRBJ1-5
CASSRTSRDWQPQHF
>TRBV18|15|TRBJ1-2
CASSPTGQLTYGYTF
>TRBV27|14|TRBJ2-5
CASSLSPDQETQYF
>TRBV13|13|TRBJ1-2
CASSKPTEGGYTF
>TRBV6-4|13|TRBJ2-1
CASSETENNEQFF
>TRBV7-9|16|TRBJ2-6
CARGSKINSGANVLTF
>TRBV30|14|TRBJ1-3
CAWSLIGGGNTIYF
>TRBV28|17|TRBJ2-1
CASSFMGSASGSNEQFF
>TRBV27|12|TRBJ1-2
CASSSTGVGYTF
>TRBV6-1|10|TRBJ2-2
CASSRGELFF
>TRBV6-1|14|TRBJ2-1
CASREDPRSTEQFF
>TRBV28|12|TRBJ2-7
CASSLGADEQYF
>TRBV5-1|15|TRBJ1-4
CASSSRDTIDEKLFF
>TRBV19|16|TRBJ2-1
CASRPSTGTTFNEQFF
>TRBV7-3|17|TRBJ2-2
CASSLTSTALDSGELFF
>TRBV7-8|15|TRBJ1-3
CASSPLRTSGNTIYF
>TRBV14|14|TRBJ2-1
CASSQTHRYGEQFF
>TRBV18|13|TRBJ2-7
CASSRRNSYEQYF
>TRBV27|16|TRBJ1-1
CASSSSPSGLNTEAFF
>TRBV18|14|TRBJ2-5
CASSSGLGQETQYF
>TRBV5-1|15|TRBJ2-1
CASSLSGSGVNEQFF
>TRBV6-1|13|TRBJ1-4
CASSSRNNEKLFF
>TRBV23-1|14|TRBJ2-7
CASSHDRSGGEQYF
>TRBV7-9|15|TRBJ2-2
CASSLATGHTGELFF
>TRBV5-6|15|TRBJ2-4
CASSLYSSGKDIQYF
>TRBV7-8|17|TRBJ2-6
CASSLRAQGSGANVLTF
>TRBV28|13|TRBJ2-1
CASRIPSGGEQFF
>TRBV7-2|15|TRBJ2-7
CASSISGRSSYEQYF
>TRBV6-6|14|TRBJ1-5
CASSYGGSNQPQHF
>TRBV19|17|TRBJ2-6
CASRGGTGARGANVLTF
>TRBV7-6|19|TRBJ1-2
CASSREPTGAAKIGDGYTF
>TRBV6-5|14|TRBJ1-1
CASSAGPYNTEAFF
>TRBV18|15|TRBJ1-3
CASSPDADLRNTIYF
>TRBV6-5|14|TRBJ1-2
CASGRQGLGYGYTF
>TRBV10-3|13|TRBJ1-2
CAITDGLNYGYTF
>TRBV27|14|TRBJ2-7
CASSLLAGGNEQYF
>TRBV15|11|TRBJ2-5
CATSRGVTQYF
>TRBV28|17|TRBJ2-5
CASSLAALAGVGETQYF
>TRBV19|14|TRBJ2-3
CASSIRGFGDTQYF
>TRBV28|17|TRBJ2-3
CASSFLAGGPRKDTQYF
>TRBV18|16|TRBJ1-3
CASSPPTAYSGNTIYF
>TRBV11-2|12|TRBJ1-1
CASSRDRDEAFF